Listed below are T cell receptor beta chains from one sample, sequenced in a study of response to subunit inactivated influenza vaccine. TCRdb ran MiXCR on the RT-PCR reads and lists one entry per CDR3 protein. The table records about 610,000 distinct CDR3 sequences, 12% to 15% of them present only once. Material: PBMCs from blood, obtained 11 to 12 days after vaccination. Receptor source: a man aged 45-60 years who received an inactivated influenza vaccine. Each CDR3 is given with its conserved first and last residue. D genes are given only for firm matches. The size of a clone is reported for some rows only, either as once, few or many, or as a class for expanded clones.

- | TRBJ2-1 | TRBV11-2 | TRBD1 | CASSLRGDRVLGAPYNEQFF | TGTGCCAGCAGCTTACGAGGGGACAGGGTTTTGGGGGCCCCCTACAATGAGCAGTTCTTC
many | TRBJ2-7 | TRBV28 | TRBD2 | CASSLLAGVGYEQYF | TGTGCCAGCAGTTTACTAGCGGGAGTAGGCTACGAGCAGTACTTC
- | TRBJ1-4 | TRBV5-8 | - | CASSGRAGENEKLFF | TGTGCCAGCAGCGGCCGGGCGGGGGAAAATGAAAAACTGTTTTTT
few | TRBJ1-4 | TRBV4-2 | - | CASRATGFGEKLFF | TGTGCCAGCAGGGCAACAGGGTTCGGTGAAAAACTGTTTTTT
few | TRBJ1-2 | TRBV20-1 | TRBD1 | CSASGGLNYGYTF | TGCAGTGCTTCAGGGGGACTTAACTATGGCTACACCTTC
many | TRBJ2-1 | TRBV6-5 | - | CASSYSAMREQFF | TGTGCCAGCAGTTACTCAGCGATGCGGGAGCAGTTCTTC
few | TRBJ2-3 | TRBV12-3/TRBV12-4 | TRBD1 | CASGPGQGSTDTQYF | TGTGCCAGCGGACCGGGACAGGGAAGCACAGATACGCAGTATTTT
few | TRBJ1-2 | TRBV3-1 | TRBD1 | CASSQGTGGGYGYTF | TGTGCCAGCAGCCAAGGGACAGGGGGCGGCTATGGCTACACCTTC
few | TRBJ2-1 | TRBV21-1 | - | CASLESPPPDGHSYNEQFF | TGTGCCAGCCTGGAGTCCCCGCCGCCGGACGGCCACTCCTACAATGAGCAGTTCTTC
few | TRBJ1-1 | TRBV28 | TRBD1 | CASSADRGPQTEAFF | TGTGCCAGCAGTGCGGACAGGGGGCCCCAAACTGAAGCTTTCTTT
- | TRBJ2-4 | TRBV6-1 | - | CASSRIGVRDGKNIQYF | TGTGCCAGCAGTCGCATTGGGGTCCGGGACGGCAAAAACATTCAGTACTTC
few | TRBJ2-2 | TRBV7-9 | - | CASSFATGQVGELFF | TGTGCCAGCAGCTTTGCGACAGGCCAGGTCGGGGAGCTGTTTTTT
- | TRBJ2-2 | TRBV6-1 | - | CVSVGQETGELFF | TGTGTTTCCGTGGGGCAGGAGACCGGGGAGCTGTTTTTT
few | TRBJ2-7 | TRBV7-9 | - | CASSLWKGHHSYEQYF | TGTGCCAGCAGCTTATGGAAGGGACATCACTCCTACGAGCAGTACTTC
many | TRBJ2-3 | TRBV29-1 | TRBD1 | CSIPGQEIDTQYF | TGCAGCATTCCGGGACAGGAAATAGATACGCAGTATTTT
few | TRBJ1-6 | TRBV24-1 | - | CATSDGTGTNSPLHF | TGTGCCACCAGTGATGGGACTGGAACCAATTCACCCCTCCACTTT
- | TRBJ1-1 | TRBV28 | - | CASSLSANMNTEAFF | TGTGCCAGCAGTTTATCGGCGAACATGAACACTGAAGCTTTCTTT
few | TRBJ2-7 | TRBV7-2 | - | CASSLLRSSYEQYF | TGTGCCAGCAGCTTATTGCGGAGCTCCTACGAGCAGTACTTC